This T cell receptor beta chain is from a study of shared clonotypes between healthy human individuals. The table came from immunoSEQ multiplex PCR; TCRdb's copy has only in-frame clones and leaves some out. The sample lists approximately 2.3 million clones, approximately 95% occurring once. The germline gives CDR1 SGHVS, CDR2 FNYEAQ. Trimming cost V 4 bases and J 4 bases; bases outside gene matches: 2. The CDR3 runs to 16 residues. CD4+ cells were split into CD45RA+ naive and CD45RA-negative memory subsets. General study findings and limits: Estimated richness was generally greater in naive than memory subsets.

To note about this clone: The antigen is unknown.

J is TRBJ2-2 and V is TRBV7-6; TRBD2 matches 14 bases. The sample taken for sequencing was naive CD4+ T cells from PBMCs. Subset: CD45RA+ positively selected. This TCR was sampled from a man between 18 and 29 years old in good health. Some clones in this sample may be carry-over from other donors' samples. CDR3 DNA sequence: TGTGCCAGCAGCTCGGGACTAGCGGGAGTCACCGGGGAGCTGTTTTTT. Protein: CASSSGLAGVTGELFF.